What follows are 4 T cell receptor beta chains derived from one specimen sequenced in a study of blood T cell repertoires in COVID-19 (dated by TCRdb to 2020 to 2022). The protocol used for the library was the immunoSEQ multiplex PCR assay. Entries here come from immuneACCESS through TCRdb and include only in-frame sequences with V and J called. Some clones fail to appear in such tables; in the studies checked, an unresolved V gene covers under half of the shortfall, and the cause of the remainder is unknown. Present in this sample are 130,000 to 150,000 clones, 65% to 80% of which were seen just once. The ten top clones hold around 4% of the sample. The specimen was peripheral blood. These receptors were taken from a man aged 55-75 years with acute or convalescent COVID-19.

V usage is TRBV5-1 and J usage is TRBJ2-2, with D possibly being TRBD1 (6 bases). V gave up 4 bases and J gave up 0 bases, with 13 bases separating them. The CDR3 covers 16 residues. Germline V gives CDR1 SGHRS, CDR2 YFSETQ. The DNA for the CDR3 is TGCGCCAGCAGCGCGACCAGGGGTCCGAACACCGGGGAGCTGTTTTTT. It encodes CASSATRGPNTGELFF. Supplemented by reference TRBV5-1 and TRBJ2-2, the full variable domain reads KAGVTQTPRYLIKTRGQQVTLSCSPISGHRSVSWYQQTPGQGLQFLFEYFSETQRNKGNFPGRFSGRQFSNSRSEMNVSTLELGDSALYLCASSATRGPNTGELFFGEGSRLTVL.

The chain uses TRBV6-5 and TRBJ2-2, with TRBD1 matching 12 bases. From germline, CDR1 is MNHEY and CDR2 SVGAGI. With V trimmed by 5 bases and J by 6 bases, 4 bases remained unmatched. The CDR3 extends over 15 amino acids. The CDR3: CASSPGQGASGELFF. CDR3 coding DNA: TGTGCCAGCAGTCCGGGACAGGGGGCATCCGGGGAGCTGTTTTTT.

The rearrangement links TRBV4-1 to TRBJ2-3; 7 positions match TRBD2. The V gene's germline CDR1 is MGHRA and CDR2 YSYEKL. There are 19 residues in the CDR3. The V segment lost 1 base and the J segment 1 base; nucleotides outside the gene matches: 14. CDR3 protein: CASSQALATLGGGTDTQYF. The CDR3 DNA sequence: TGCGCCAGCAGCCAAGCACTAGCGACCCTCGGAGGGGGCACAGATACGCAGTATTTT.

This clone appeared once. J is TRBJ2-3 and V is TRBV29-1; 10 bases agree with TRBD2. Trimming cost V 7 bases and J 1 base; bases outside gene matches: 5. From germline, CDR1 is SQVTM and CDR2 ANQGSEA. The CDR3 is 14 residues long. CDR3 DNA: TGCAGCGCCTACGGGACTAGCGGCACAGATACGCAGTATTTT. Encoded protein: CSAYGTSGTDTQYF.